This T cell receptor beta chain is from a study of shared clonotypes between healthy human individuals (dated by TCRdb to about 2020). Regarding the research as a whole: A few men and a couple of women, aged 18 to 49 years, made up the cohort. For each donor, CD4 naive and CD4 memory were each run on three plates, CD8 naive on two plates, and CD8 memory on one plate. Blood TCR repertoires of a handful of healthy adults were deeply sequenced to estimate repertoire size and the extent of clonotype sharing between individuals. Libraries were prepared and TCR repertoires were sequenced by different laboratories using diverse techniques, in order to increase sequencing depth and limit assay-specific biases. Each donor's leukapheresis produced roughly between roughly 0.85 and 9.5 billion PBMCs. General conclusions and limits of the study: Even with the large sequencing depth, rarefaction of the sorted-subset datasets indicated that sequencing was incomplete. Because the study included only a small number of donors, the genetic and exposure-history diversity represented was limited. Across a few donors, around 5% of naive CD4, roughly 3.8% of naive CD8, approximately 2.5% of memory CD4, and roughly 0.4% of memory CD8 clonotypes were shared. Pairwise subsampling indicated that sequencing depth was expected to affect the degree of clonotype sharing among donors. Sampling was restricted to blood, and TCR repertoires in tissues likely differ from the TCR repertoires found in blood. Clonotypes shared by all four sorted-subset donors showed higher generation probabilities than non-shared clonotypes. Naive subsets generally had larger estimated clonotype richness than memory subsets did.

The donors were healthy, HIV-negative adults who had no recently reported acute infections or vaccinations. All donors were Caucasian adults living in Nashville, Tennessee, USA. Magnetic negative selection was used to enrich CD4+ T cells, after which naive cells were positively selected on CD45RA and the negative fraction became the memory subset. After blood collection by leukapheresis, PBMCs were isolated using Ficoll-Histopaque density gradient centrifugation and then cryopreserved in the vapor phase of liquid nitrogen. Purity and quantity of every magnetically sorted T cell population were checked by analytical flow cytometry. From each sorted fraction, genomic DNA was isolated and quantified by UV absorbance on a Nanodrop 2000c. TCR CDR3 regions were amplified from genomic DNA by multiplex PCR using the deep immunoSEQ assay. Extracted genomic DNA from each cell subset was spread evenly across all wells of several immunoSEQ 96-well plates, with each plate serving as a replicate. Each replicate PCR for sorted subsets received around 200 ng genomic DNA, equal to about 29,000 T cell genomes. The purified libraries were quantified using a Qubit 3.0 fluorometer, sized with a Bioanalyzer 2100, and then quantified again using the KAPA Library Quantification kit. Every immunoSEQ 96-well plate was sequenced on a dedicated single-read 150-cycle Illumina NextSeq 550 flow cell. Under the source paper's analysis protocol: Because the immunoSEQ output included only junctional sequences and no quality scores, the filtering could not be the same as the filtering used for full-length reads. Sequences were annotated with PyIR, a Python wrapper for IgBLAST v1.9, using IMGT germline references to assign V/J genes and CDR3. Any read was removed if the V/J assignment was weak (E-value above 1e-6), the CDR3 was missing, or the read contained stop codons, out-of-frame junctions, or ambiguous translated residues. A V3J clonotype was defined by an identical inferred V gene, J gene, and CDR3 amino acid sequence. Percentage overlap between repertoires was computed as shared unique clonotypes divided by the size of the smaller repertoire. Richness of each repertoire was evaluated using RTK rarefaction, the Chao1 estimator, and Recon v2.1 estimates of unobserved clonotypes. OLGA was used to compute generation probabilities for all TCRbeta clonotypes that the gDNA method yielded from a handful of donors. The source is immuneACCESS, and TCRdb retained only in-frame sequences with V and J called. Part of the clones is not carried over; for the studies checked, unresolved V genes explain less than half of this, and the remainder is unexplained. D and trimming come from the DNA, and the V and J calls and clone size come from that table. The sample has 2 million to 2.5 million clones on record, more than 85% of them singletons. The ten most abundant clones make up about 0.41% of the sample.

Turning to this clone: It lacks a known antigen. Base qualities are missing; no much larger clone stands one base away. The identical CDR3 is also encoded by other nucleotide sequences in the sample.

From the cysteine up to the phenylalanine, the CDR3 has a length of 15 residues. CDR3 DNA is the only sequence kept; it has 45 bases, read in frame from the first base. The germline V gene yields SGHRS for CDR1 and YFSETQ for CDR2. Clipping removes 0 bases from V and 4 bases from J, with 3 as the unmatched junction base count. This chain is built from TRBV5-1 and TRBJ2-7; 11 central bases correspond to TRBD2. This TCR was sampled from a man younger than 35 in good health. Some clones in this sample may be carry-over from other donors' samples. Material: naive CD4+ T cells from PBMCs. Sample cell subset or site, as interpreted from the label and publication: CD45RA+ positively selected. This receptor has the CDR3 CASSLEGLAAYEQYF. The DNA sequence is given as TGCGCCAGCAGCTTGGAGGGACTAGCGGCTTACGAGCAGTACTTC. The reference TRBV5-1 and TRBJ2-7 proteins fill in what lies around the CDR3, so the full variable domain reads KAGVTQTPRYLIKTRGQQVTLSCSPISGHRSVSWYQQTPGQGLQFLFEYFSETQRNKGNFPGRFSGRQFSNSRSEMNVSTLELGDSALYLCASSLEGLAAYEQYFGPGTRLTVT.